This paragraph reports one T cell receptor (beta chain). Its antigen is unknown. The sample originates from a study of OX40 agonist ivuxolimab in advanced cancers. Study-level information: Dose-escalation patients were diagnosed with hepatocellular carcinoma, melanoma, renal cell cancer or head and neck cancer. Findings and limits, study-wide: Within 6 weeks, CD4+ and CD8+ blood T cells expanded clonally at 0.1 to 3.0 mg/kg.

The table came from immunoSEQ multiplex PCR; TCRdb's copy has only in-frame clones and leaves some out. The data show around 24,000 clones, roughly three quarters seen once. Trimming removed 5 bases at V and 0 bases at J, with 11 bases between. Per germline, CDR1 SNHLY and CDR2 FYNNEI. The CDR3 runs to 15 residues. The origin of this receptor is an adult with an advanced solid tumor such as melanoma, head and neck, liver or kidney cancer. Sample: CD4+ or CD8+ T cells sorted from blood, taken in a trial of the OX40 agonist ivuxolimab. The chain joins TRBV2 to TRBJ1-5; tentatively, D is TRBD1 (5 bases). The CDR3 loop is CASSLTDYSNQPQHF. Written as DNA, the CDR3 is TGTGCCAGCAGTCTGACAGATTATAGCAATCAGCCCCAGCATTTT.